Below, 2 T cell receptor beta chains from the same sample are listed, as sequenced in a study of T cell responses to AZD1222 COVID-19 vaccine (dated by TCRdb to 2020 to 2023). Libraries were built with the immunoSEQ multiplex PCR assay. In its TCRdb copy, this immuneACCESS table keeps in-frame sequences only and misses some clones. Where compared with another copy, unresolved V genes explain less than half of these, and the others have no known cause. This sample holds roughly 180,000 clones; roughly nine tenths were observed only once. The top ten constitute more than 1.5% of the sample. The sample's time point label, decoded: about 28 days (+/-7) after the second vaccine dose. The source was peripheral blood, collected 28 days after the second AZD1222 dose. All receptors derive from an adult who received the AZD1222 COVID-19 vaccine.

This chain connects TRBV27 to TRBJ1-2, with 8 nucleotides matching TRBD1. Germline-derived CDR1 and CDR2 are MNHEY and SMNVEV (reference sequence). Trimming at V came to 6 bases and at J to 6 bases, leaving 33 bases not matched to a gene. The CDR3 covers 22 residues. The DNA for the CDR3 is TGTGCCAGCAGGGGACCCCACAGGGGGAGATTCGCCCGTTGGGCAAGTGGGGATGGCTACACCTTC. It specifies CASRGPHRGRFARWASGDGYTF.

The chain couples TRBV14 to TRBJ2-6; TRBD1 agrees at 9 bases. V shed 4 bases, J shed 4 bases, and the junction held 11 bases outside the gene matches. The CDR3 totals 18 residues. Germline assignment: CDR1 SGHDN and CDR2 FVKESK. CDR3 amino acids: CASSRRTGAHSGANVLTF. DNA of the CDR3: TGTGCCAGCAGCCGCCGGACAGGGGCCCACTCCGGGGCCAACGTCCTGACTTTC. The entire variable domain, with the rest obtained from reference TRBV14 and TRBJ2-6, is as follows: EAGVTQFPSHSVIEKGQTVTLRCDPISGHDNLYWYRRVMGKEIKFLLHFVKESKQDESGMPNNRFLAERTGGTYSTLKVQPAELEDSGVYFCASSRRTGAHSGANVLTFGAGSRLTVL.